This TCR beta chain stems from a study of T cell responses to AZD1222 COVID-19 vaccine (dated by TCRdb to the early 2020s). General notes on the study: A total of approximately 230 trial participants underwent TCR sequencing, of whom 207 received two doses of AZD1222 and about 25 received two doses of the MenACWY control vaccine. Enrollment into the trials was organized by age into subgroups of 18-55, 56-69 and 70-plus years, and those subgroups contained roughly 140, 27 and 60 TCR-sequenced participants, respectively. Study-wide findings and limitations: Only five or six AZD1222 recipients were SARS-CoV-2 seropositive at baseline, limiting conclusions about previously exposed vaccinees. Because no day 14 peak-response samples were available, repertoires were characterized only after the peak T cell response. A significant rise in spike-specific TCR breadth and depth was observed after two AZD1222 doses relative to day 0 and relative to MenACWY recipients. Most participants were white British and females outnumbered males, and the authors suggested that clonal diversity may have been underestimated. CD4 TCRs associated with the vaccine covered the entire spike protein, and the dominant responses were in regions 160-218 and 743-854. In the small 56-69-year group, the increase in depth fell short of significance, most likely because of low power. Epitopes outside the regions mutated in the B.1.351 and B.1.1.7 variants were reportedly recognized by nearly half of the unique spike-specific TCRs.

The CDR3 regions of human TCRbeta chains were analyzed by immunosequencing. The study's processing was this. TCRs in the repertoires were compared against a reference library of SARS-CoV-2-specific TCRs that had been generated with the MIRA antigen-specificity platform. Breadth was defined as the fraction of unique TCRs that were SARS-CoV-2-associated. Depth was defined as the fraction of total T cells that were SARS-CoV-2-associated. Using the MIRA data, each spike-specific TCR was assigned both to the spike region to which the TCR was reactive and to a CD4 or CD8 class. Log10-transformed breadth and depth values were compared by one-way ANOVA with Sidak's multiple comparisons tests. TCRdb's version of the immuneACCESS table is confined to in-frame rearrangements and falls short of the full clone set. An unresolved V gene accounts for under half of the shortfall where checked; the remainder is of unknown origin. D and trimming come from the DNA, and the V and J calls and clone size come from that table. The sample profile shows 150,000 to 200,000 clones; 70% to 90% of them were found once. The ten largest clones capture more than 4% of the sample.

In the case of this clone: Its cognate antigen has yet to be identified. Per-nucleotide qualities are absent, and no much larger clonotype sits a single base away.

The sample's time point label is to be understood as: about 28 days (+/-7) after the second vaccine dose. Interpreted using the paper, the treatment or condition label stands for: meningococcal conjugate vaccine given as trial control. Vaccinee samples came from UK trials COV001 and COV002, including a single-blind randomized controlled phase 2/3 trial of AZD1222 (ChAdOx1 nCoV-19) in healthy adults. For TCRbeta chain sequencing, PBMC samples were collected from trial participants at day 0 and at day 28 after the second dose. Material: peripheral blood, obtained 28 days after the second dose of the MenACWY control vaccine. The clonotype was recovered from an adult who received the MenACWY meningococcal vaccine as a control.

The CDR3 amino acid sequence is: CASRPGGGAYYGYTF. The DNA is as follows: TGTGCCAGCAGACCCGGTGGGGGTGCCTACTATGGCTACACCTTC. The rearranged segments are TRBV28 and TRBJ1-2, and the D gene may be TRBD1, 5 bases matching. At the junction V is shortened by 6 bases and J by 3 bases, with 17 bases in between. From the cysteine through the phenylalanine, the CDR3 covers 15 amino acids. The CDR3 DNA has 45 bases and is translated from base 1. The germline V gene yields MDHEN for CDR1 and SYDVKM for CDR2.